This TCR beta chain was profiled in a study of post-analysis software for immune sequencing data. Study-wide context: Recorded disease courses covered relapsing-remitting, secondary progressive and progressive-relapsing multiple sclerosis. Some patients had no subtype annotation. General observations from the study: When patients were compared with controls, 5 or 6 TRBV segments were more frequent, TRBV5-6, TRBV5-1 and TRBV20-1 among them. People with multiple sclerosis had a significantly lower normalized Chao1 diversity than controls did. F measure grouped same-batch samples tightly together.

cDNA libraries for TCR beta contained unique molecular identifiers. T cells numbering 1 to 10 million yielded 450,000 to 600,000 cDNA molecules. TCRdb re-called the PCR reads with MiXCR, one entry per CDR3 protein. The sample gives some 690,000 distinct CDR3 sequences, about 60% of which show up once; about 11% is in the top ten. V was pared by 5 bases and J by 0 bases, with 11 bases between. Looked up from germline, CDR1 is KGHDR and CDR2 is SFDVKD. This CDR3 contains 15 residues. A remark on this clonotype: What it binds is not known.

The sample consisted of blood. The TCR sequence derives from a girl aged 2 to 9 with multiple sclerosis. The J gene is TRBJ2-3, the V gene TRBV24-1, with D possibly called TRBD1 or TRBD2 (5 bases each). The CDR3 DNA sequence: TGTGCCACCAGTGGTTGGGGGACCAGCACAGATACGCAGTATTTT. It translates to CATSGWGTSTDTQYF.